Shown below are 23 T cell receptor beta chains from a single sample sequenced in a study of vaccination and CD4 T cells after COVID-19. Their antigens remain unidentified. Treatment given: approximately 9-day PBMC culture with coronavirus spike peptide pools or control peptides (ViraFEST assay). The Oncomine TCR Beta short-read assay sequenced DNA from cultured CD4+ T cells. In TCRdb, the PCR reads were re-called with MiXCR into one record per CDR3 protein. The sample records approximately 22,000 distinct CDR3 sequences, about 38% being singletons. Sequencing was performed on CD4+ T cells from blood, cultured in vitro, taken before SARS-CoV-2 vaccination. All receptors derive from a human donor who received a COVID-19 vaccine.

Written as DNA, the CDR3 is TGTGCCAGCAGTTTTAGACCCGCTAGCGGGGGCGGCAAAGATACGCAGTATTTT. It codes for CASSFRPASGGGKDTQYF. The rearrangement links TRBV7-2 to TRBJ2-3, with 10 bases lining up with TRBD2. Germline CDR1 SGHTA, CDR2 FQGNSA. CDR3 size: 18 residues. J was trimmed by 5 bases and V by 6 bases; bases with no gene match: 17.

The rearrangement links TRBV18 to TRBJ2-5; TRBD2 agrees at 10 bases. Germline CDR1 and CDR2: KGHSH and LQKENI. The junction had 5 bases not matched to a gene; V was cut back by 4 bases and J by 0 bases. The CDR3 loop spans 16 amino acids. The CDR3 nucleotides are TGTGCCAGCTCACAAACTAGCGGGGTGTACCAAGAGACCCAGTACTTC. Its translation is CASSQTSGVYQETQYF. Full variable domain (remainder filled in from reference TRBV18 and TRBJ2-5): NAGVMQNPRHLVRRRGQEARLRCSPMKGHSHVYWYRQLPEEGLKFMVYLQKENIIDESGMPKERFSAEFPKEGPSILRIQQVVRGDSAAYFCASSQTSGVYQETQYFGPGTRLLVL.

V gene TRBV7-9 combines with J gene TRBJ1-5, with a possible D match to TRBD1 (5 bases). V dropped 2 bases and J dropped 1 base, with 21 bases sitting between them. The germline V gene has CDR1 SEHNR and CDR2 FQNEAQ (reference sequence). The CDR3 loop spans 19 amino acids. Here the CDR3 DNA reads TGTGCCAGCAGCTTATATTGGACCGCCTTTGGGGCGAGCAATCAGCCCCAGCATTTT. This translates into CASSLYWTAFGASNQPQHF.

This sequence joins TRBV18 and TRBJ1-3, with D hard to call. The V end was cut by 6 bases, the J end by 0 bases, with 6 bases between. The germline V gene encodes CDR1 KGHSH and CDR2 LQKENI. This CDR3 spans 13 amino acids. CDR3 sequence (DNA): TGTGCCAGCTCCGCCAACTCTGGAAACACCATATATTTT. This encodes CASSANSGNTIYF. Together with reference TRBV18 and TRBJ1-3, the CDR3 gives the full variable domain: NAGVMQNPRHLVRRRGQEARLRCSPMKGHSHVYWYRQLPEEGLKFMVYLQKENIIDESGMPKERFSAEFPKEGPSILRIQQVVRGDSAAYFCASSANSGNTIYFGEGSWLTVV.

This rearrangement joins TRBV7-9 to TRBJ1-4, with D unresolved. Germline V gene sequence: CDR1 SEHNR, CDR2 FQNEAQ (reference sequence). The CDR3 is 14 amino acids. Trimming left V 2 bases short and J 8 bases short, with 12 bases between. The CDR3 protein is CASSLSAVNEKLFF. CDR3 in DNA: TGTGCCAGCAGCTTATCGGCAGTGAACGAAAAACTGTTTTTT.

V gene TRBV15 combines with J gene TRBJ1-2; 7 nucleotides agree with TRBD1. This CDR3 contains 14 residues. Trimming removed 7 bases from V and 6 bases from J; junction bases left unmatched: 11. CDR1 and CDR2 from the germline V gene are LNHNV and YYDKDF (reference sequence). The chain's CDR3 is CATNSQGDGNGYTF. The CDR3 coding sequence is TGTGCCACCAACAGCCAGGGGGACGGGAATGGCTACACCTTC.

The J gene is TRBJ1-6, the V gene TRBV7-2; D is ambiguous. CDR1 is SGHTA and CDR2 is FQGNSA in the germline V gene. This CDR3 has 14 amino acids. With 1 base removed from V and 7 bases from J, the gap between germline ends came to 8 bases. CDR3 nucleotide sequence: TGTGCCAGCAGCTTAGGGTGGGAGAATTCACCCCTCCACTTT. It translates to CASSLGWENSPLHF.

In its sample, this clonotype was seen once. This chain links TRBV12-3 or TRBV12-4 with TRBJ2-3, with 8 nucleotides matching TRBD2. Unmatched junction bases numbered 11, after V lost 8 bases and J lost 4 bases. The CDR3 has 15 residues. The CDR3 DNA reads as TGTGCCAGCGGGAAGGCGGGGGGCCCACCAGATACGCAGTATTTT. Amino acid sequence: CASGKAGGPPDTQYF.

This chain connects TRBV5-1 to TRBJ1-1; D gene unclear. The CDR3 sequence is 14 residues long. The V end lost 1 base, the J end lost 4 bases, and 11 bases lay between the germline ends. Germline-derived CDR1 and CDR2 are SGHRS and YFSETQ. As DNA, the CDR3 is TGCGCCAGCAGCTTGAGGGTTTTGGGCACTGAAGCTTTCTTT. Protein product: CASSLRVLGTEAFF.

This sequence joins TRBV20-1 and TRBJ2-3, with D maybe TRBD2 (7 bases). V gave up 6 bases and J gave up 2 bases, with 18 bases separating them. This CDR3 is built from 15 residues. The germline V gene has CDR1 DFQATT and CDR2 SNEGSKA (reference sequence). As DNA, the CDR3 is TGCAGTGCCCCTGTGGGGGGGCTCTACACAGATACGCAGTATTTT. It is translated as CSAPVGGLYTDTQYF.

The chain has TRBV7-2 and TRBJ2-3, with 12 bases matching TRBD2. The CDR3 sequence is 17 residues long. After removal of 5 bases from V and 2 bases from J, the junction contained 8 bases not matched to a gene. The germline gives CDR1 SGHTA, CDR2 FQGNSA. The CDR3 sequence is CASSRTTSGGNTDTQYF. The CDR3 DNA reads as TGTGCCAGCAGCCGGACAACTAGCGGGGGGAACACAGATACGCAGTATTTT.

About this clonotype itself: The junction shows a germline mismatch at one end, possibly a read error. The rearrangement links TRBV20-1 to TRBJ1-1, with D unclear. The CDR3 is made up of 12 amino acids. CDR1 DFQATT and CDR2 SNEGSKA come from the germline V gene (reference sequence). The CDR3 here is CGARREDTEAFF. The CDR3, as DNA: TGCGGTGCTCGACGGGAGGACACTGAAGCTTTCTTT.

The rearrangement links TRBV7-6 to TRBJ1-2, with D possibly being TRBD1 (5 bases). The germline gives CDR1 SGHVS, CDR2 FNYEAQ. Trimming left V 5 bases short and J 3 bases short, with 13 bases between. The CDR3 extends over 14 amino acids. The CDR3: CASSRERGHYGYTF. The CDR3 nucleotides are TGTGCCAGCAGCCGAGAAAGGGGCCACTATGGCTACACCTTC.

The chain is built from TRBV19 and TRBJ1-2; TRBD1 matches at 7 bases. Germline CDR1 is LNHDA and CDR2 is SQIVND (reference sequence). This CDR3 is 15 amino acids long. Trimming removed 5 bases from V and 3 bases from J; junction bases left unmatched: 9. In DNA form, the CDR3 reads TGTGCCAGTAGTCCGGGGGACAGCCCGGACTATGGCTACACCTTC. Its translation is CASSPGDSPDYGYTF. Combining the CDR3 with reference TRBV19 and TRBJ1-2 gives the whole variable domain DGGITQSPKYLFRKEGQNVTLSCEQNLNHDAMYWYRQDPGQGLRLIYYSQIVNDFQKGDIAEGYSVSREKKESFPLTVTSAQKNPTAFYLCASSPGDSPDYGYTFGSGTRLTVV.

This clonotype has only a few counts. This chain connects TRBV7-9 to TRBJ1-2; perhaps TRBD1 as D (5 bases). From germline, CDR1 is SEHNR and CDR2 FQNEAQ (reference sequence). This CDR3 is built from 15 residues. The ends were cut back, 1 base at V and 5 bases at J, with 14 bases in the middle. CDR3 in amino acids: CASSLGGGLGYGYTF. The CDR3 nucleotides read TGTGCCAGCAGCTTAGGGGGCGGTCTCGGGTATGGCTACACCTTC.

This clonotype was counted between two and nine times. This chain's CDR3 is CASSGTGLSGYTF. DNA for the CDR3: TGTGCCAGCAGTGGGACGGGACTGTCTGGCTACACCTTC. The chain combines TRBV2 with TRBJ1-2; D might be TRBD1 (5 bases). This CDR3 region has 13 residues. The V end lost 4 bases, the J end lost 7 bases, and 13 bases lay between the germline ends. Germline lookup yields CDR1 SNHLY and CDR2 FYNNEI.

The V call is TRBV30, the J call TRBJ2-7; 7 bases align to TRBD1. Unmatched junction bases numbered 2, after V lost 1 base and J lost 2 bases. In germline, CDR1 is GTSNPN, CDR2 SVGIG (reference sequence). This CDR3 has 13 amino acids. This chain's CDR3 is CAWSAGTAYEQYF. In nucleotides, the CDR3 is TGTGCCTGGAGTGCAGGGACAGCCTACGAGCAGTACTTC.

The chain combines TRBV21-1 with TRBJ1-1; TRBD1 was called by the table and not checked on the DNA. TRBV21-1 corresponds to a pseudogene. CDR3 length equals 15 residues. The CDR3 protein is CASEDKGGGSTEAFF. The CDR3 DNA reads TGTGCCAGCGAAGATAAAGGGGGCGGTAGCACTGAAGCTTTCTTT.

V gene TRBV30 combines with J gene TRBJ2-5, with 7 nucleotides matching TRBD2. The J segment lost 8 bases and the V segment lost 1 base, leaving 10 bases of the junction unmatched. This CDR3 is 14 amino acids long. Germline CDR1 reads GTSNPN; CDR2 reads SVGIG (reference sequence). Written as DNA, the CDR3 is TGTGCCTGGAGTGCTCGGAAAGGGAGGGACACCCAGTACTTC. Encoded protein: CAWSARKGRDTQYF.

This clonotype occurred a few times. V is TRBV20-1 and J is TRBJ1-4, with 9 nucleotides matching TRBD1. CDR1 and CDR2 from the germline V gene are DFQATT and SNEGSKA (reference sequence). The CDR3 sequence is 13 residues long. V shed 5 bases, J shed 7 bases, and the junction held 5 bases outside the gene matches. This CDR3 is CSAFRDRAEKLFF. The CDR3 coding sequence is TGCAGTGCTTTCCGGGACAGGGCTGAAAAACTGTTTTTT.

In its sample, this clonotype was seen a few times. J is TRBJ1-3 and V is TRBV6-1; D is ambiguous. Germline assignment: CDR1 MNHNS and CDR2 SASEGT. The CDR3 sequence is 14 residues long. The V end lost 6 bases, the J end lost 0 bases, and 9 bases lay between the germline ends. CDR3 protein: CASRGQSSGNTIYF. The CDR3 DNA reads TGTGCCAGCAGAGGGCAGAGCTCTGGAAACACCATATATTTT.

The chain couples TRBV2 to TRBJ1-6; D remains ambiguous. Trimming pared 0 bases from V and 9 bases from J, leaving 15 bases between. This CDR3 contains 16 residues. Looked up from germline, CDR1 is SNHLY and CDR2 is FYNNEI. This chain's CDR3 is CASSEAEQNLGSPLHF. The DNA of the CDR3 is TGTGCCAGCAGTGAAGCGGAACAGAATTTAGGTTCACCCCTCCACTTT.

The sample holds a few counts of this clonotype. The gene calls are TRBV30 and TRBJ1-5, with D possibly matching TRBD1 (5 bases). The CDR3 is 13 residues long. CDR1 is GTSNPN, CDR2 SVGIG, per germline (reference sequence). V was clipped by 0 bases and J by 5 bases, with 8 bases between them. The CDR3 region is CAWSVGDDQPQHF. The CDR3 bases are TGTGCCTGGAGTGTGGGGGACGATCAGCCCCAGCATTTT.